A selection of T cell receptor beta chains follows, all from one sample in a study of PD-1 blockade in classical Hodgkin lymphoma. Using immunoSEQ multiplex PCR, the repertoire was profiled, and TCRdb retains in-frame clones only, with some absent. There are about 41,000 clones in the sample; over 60% occur only once, and around 24% lies in the top ten. The sample in question was peripheral blood mononuclear cells (PBMCs), obtained at baseline. The receptors were sampled from a human donor with classical Hodgkin lymphoma. CDR3s include the opening cysteine and the closing phenylalanine or tryptophan. Fields, in order: CDR3 length, D gene, clone size, J gene, V gene, CDR3 protein, CDR3 DNA. D genes are given only for firm matches. Some rows mark clone size as missing; the rest say once, few, many or name a class of expanded clone.

>14|NA|NA|TRBJ1-5|TRBV6-5
CASSYSPQNQPQHF
TGTGCCAGCAGTTACTCCCCCCAGAATCAGCCCCAGCATTTT
>16|TRBD1|NA|TRBJ2-3|TRBV25-1
CASSERSGGFTDTQYF
TGTGCCAGCAGTGAGAGATCAGGGGGTTTTACAGATACGCAGTATTTT
>16|TRBD1|NA|TRBJ1-5|TRBV18
CASSPGTGVSNQPQHF
TGTGCCAGCTCACCCGGGACAGGGGTTAGCAATCAGCCCCAGCATTTT
>14|TRBD1|NA|TRBJ1-1|TRBV18
CASSPPAGGAEAFF
TGTGCCAGCTCACCGCCCGCAGGGGGCGCGGAAGCTTTCTTT
>15|NA|NA|TRBJ2-3|TRBV7-9
CASSLDGDSTDTQYF
TGTGCCAGCAGCTTGGACGGGGATAGCACAGATACGCAGTATTTT
>16|TRBD1|NA|TRBJ2-2|TRBV5-1
CASSVQTGENTGELFF
TGCGCCAGCAGCGTACAGACAGGGGAGAACACCGGGGAGCTGTTTTTT
>13|NA|once|TRBJ1-1|TRBV5-1
CASSLAANTEAFF
TGCGCCAGCAGCTTGGCAGCAAACACTGAAGCTTTCTTT
>14|NA|NA|TRBJ2-2|TRBV5-4
CASSLQGGTGELFF
TGTGCCAGCAGCTTGCAGGGTGGCACCGGGGAGCTGTTTTTT
>18|TRBD2|once|TRBJ2-1|TRBV19
CASSVRGLAGEAYNEQFF
TGTGCCAGTAGTGTCCGCGGACTAGCGGGAGAAGCCTACAATGAGCAGTTCTTC
>15|NA|NA|TRBJ1-1|TRBV27
CASSLSAGVNTEAFF
TGTGCCAGCAGTTTATCTGCGGGGGTGAACACTGAAGCTTTCTTT
>12|NA|NA|TRBJ2-1|TRBV5-6
CASSLEYYEQFF
TGTGCCAGCAGCTTGGAGTACTATGAGCAGTTCTTC
>15|NA|NA|TRBJ2-7|TRBV6-6
CASSYRPDLGYEQYF
TGTGCCAGCAGTTACAGACCGGACTTAGGCTACGAGCAGTACTTC
>16|NA|NA|TRBJ1-3|TRBV11-2
CASTPFPDGAGNTIYF
TGTGCCAGCACCCCCTTCCCCGACGGAGCAGGAAACACCATATATTTT
>14|TRBD1|NA|TRBJ2-2|TRBV10-3
CAITPGQGQEELFF
TGTGCCATCACCCCTGGACAGGGGCAGGAGGAGCTGTTTTTT
>13|NA|few|TRBJ2-1|TRBV7-2
CASSLVAYNEQFF
TGTGCCAGCAGCCTGGTCGCCTACAATGAGCAGTTCTTC
>13|TRBD2|NA|TRBJ2-5|TRBV10-3
CAIHSGMRETQYF
TGTGCCATCCATAGCGGGATGAGAGAGACCCAGTACTTC
>13|NA|NA|TRBJ2-7|TRBV6-6
CASTPAVSYEQYF
TGTGCCAGCACCCCGGCGGTTTCCTACGAGCAGTACTTC
>13|NA|once|TRBJ1-2|TRBV5-6
CASSSQGTYGYTF
TGTGCCAGCAGCTCACAGGGAACCTATGGCTACACCTTC
>15|NA|NA|TRBJ2-3|TRBV4-2
CASSPRWSSTDTQYF
TGTGCCAGCAGCCCCCGTTGGTCCAGCACAGATACGCAGTATTTT
>11|NA|NA|TRBJ2-5|TRBV11-2
CASSLVETQYF
TGTGCCAGCAGCTTAGTAGAGACCCAGTACTTC
>15|NA|NA|TRBJ2-1|TRBV19
CASSIDGGSYNEQFF
TGTGCCAGTAGTATAGACGGCGGTTCCTACAATGAGCAGTTCTTC
>13|NA|few|TRBJ2-6|TRBV19
CASIRSGANVLTF
TGTGCCAGTATCCGCTCTGGGGCCAACGTCCTGACTTTC
>13|NA|NA|TRBJ2-7|TRBV28
CASSRDSSYEQYF
TGTGCCAGCAGCCGTGACAGTTCCTACGAGCAGTACTTC
>15|NA|NA|TRBJ2-2|TRBV5-5
CASSLVGREIRELFF
TGTGCCAGCAGCTTGGTTGGCCGGGAAATAAGGGAGCTGTTTTTT
>15|TRBD2|once|TRBJ2-7|TRBV6-5
CASSALAGSAYEQYF
TGTGCCAGCAGTGCCCTAGCGGGATCGGCCTACGAGCAGTACTTC
>14|NA|NA|TRBJ2-2|TRBV7-2
CASSLVPGPGELFF
TGTGCCAGCAGCTTAGTTCCTGGGCCCGGGGAGCTGTTTTTT
>14|NA|NA|TRBJ2-1|TRBV28
CASSLRGGVGEQFF
TGTGCCAGCAGCCTAAGGGGGGGGGTCGGTGAGCAGTTCTTC
>14|NA|NA|TRBJ1-5|TRBV6-6
CASSYYGVNQPQHF
TGTGCCAGCAGTTATTATGGGGTAAATCAGCCCCAGCATTTT
>14|NA|NA|TRBJ2-7|TRBV25-1
CASGDAGLSYEQYF
TGTGCCAGCGGGGACGCCGGTCTCTCCTACGAGCAGTACTTC
>15|TRBD2|once|TRBJ2-1|TRBV6-1
CASSEARLAGEGQFF
TGTGCCAGCAGTGAAGCGCGGCTAGCGGGAGAAGGGCAGTTCTTC
>14|NA|NA|TRBJ2-1|TRBV6-1
CASPTSGSYNEQFF
TGTGCCAGCCCCACCAGCGGTTCCTACAATGAGCAGTTCTTC
>15|TRBD2|NA|TRBJ2-7|TRBV5-1
CASSPTSGRQSEQYF
TGCGCCAGCAGCCCAACTAGCGGGAGGCAATCCGAGCAGTACTTC
>13|TRBD2|NA|TRBJ2-7|TRBV30
CAWSVSGRYEQYF
TGTGCCTGGAGTGTCTCCGGGAGGTACGAGCAGTACTTC
>15|NA|NA|TRBJ2-7|TRBV30
CAWSRLVASSYEQYF
TGTGCCTGGAGTCGCTTAGTTGCTAGCTCCTACGAGCAGTACTTC
>17|TRBD2|once|TRBJ2-3|TRBV29-1
CSVGGTSGRPSTDTQYF
TGCAGCGTGGGGGGGACTAGCGGGAGGCCTAGCACAGATACGCAGTATTTT
>14|NA|NA|TRBJ1-1|TRBV7-6
CASSSRGGNTEAFF
TGTGCCAGCAGCTCCAGAGGGGGGAACACTGAAGCTTTCTTT
>19|TRBD2|once|TRBJ2-7|TRBV18
CASSPLRSGTSGAIYEQYF
TGTGCCAGCTCACCTCTTCGTTCCGGGACTAGCGGGGCCATTTACGAGCAGTACTTC
>15|NA|few|TRBJ1-2|TRBV6-1
CASSEAGEGIYGYTF
TGTGCCAGCAGTGAAGCCGGGGAGGGAATTTATGGCTACACCTTC
>12|NA|once|TRBJ2-5|TRBV29-1
CSARAPSETQYF
TGCAGCGCCCGGGCCCCTTCGGAGACCCAGTACTTC
>15|NA|NA|TRBJ2-3|TRBV4-1
CASSQAEFDPDTQYF
TGCGCCAGCAGCCAGGCTGAATTCGATCCAGATACGCAGTATTTT
>16|NA|NA|TRBJ1-4|TRBV6-1
CASSERGGSTNEKLFF
TGTGCCAGCAGTGAAAGGGGAGGGTCCACTAATGAAAAACTGTTTTTT
>17|TRBD1|NA|TRBJ1-3|TRBV7-9
CASSLPRQGGSGNTIYF
TGTGCCAGCAGCTTACCGCGCCAGGGGGGGTCTGGAAACACCATATATTTT
>16|NA|few|TRBJ1-3|TRBV18
CASSPTAGDAGNTIYF
TGTGCCAGCTCACCTACCGCGGGGGACGCTGGAAACACCATATATTTT
>15|NA|NA|TRBJ1-1|TRBV29-1
CSVGSLGAARGEAFF
TGCAGCGTTGGATCCTTGGGGGCCGCTCGTGGTGAAGCTTTCTTT
>14|NA|few|TRBJ2-5|TRBV18
CASSPWTSQETQYF
TGTGCCAGCTCACCATGGACAAGCCAAGAGACCCAGTACTTC